Following are 21 T cell receptor beta chains from one sample sequenced in a study of cytomegalovirus exposure and HLA in healthy donors. The PCR ran on 60 Vbeta and 13 Jbeta primers. Produced via immunoSEQ multiplex PCR; TCRdb's table is partial and in-frame only. The data contain about 120,000 clones, about 85% of them singletons. Source material: PBMCs. The receptors here all came from a man aged 50 or older in good health and CMV-seronegative.

This rearrangement joins TRBV29-1 to TRBJ2-7, with 7 bases fitting TRBD2. The CDR3 sequence is 12 residues long. The J segment lost 7 bases and the V segment lost 2 bases, leaving 5 bases of the junction unmatched. Looked up from germline, CDR1 is SQVTM and CDR2 is ANQGSEA. The CDR3 region is CSVERAGGEQYF. DNA for the CDR3: TGCAGCGTTGAAAGGGCCGGGGGGGAGCAGTACTTC.

The V gene is TRBV5-4, the J gene TRBJ2-1; D may be TRBD1 (5 bases). This CDR3 is 13 amino acids long. The V end was cut by 3 bases, the J end by 6 bases, with 10 bases between. CDR1 and CDR2 (germline): SGHNT, YYREEE (reference sequence). The CDR3 DNA is TGTGCCAGCAGCTCCACAGGTATCAATGAGCAGTTCTTC. Translating gives CASSSTGINEQFF.

This clone was found once. V usage is TRBV19 and J usage is TRBJ2-1; D unresolved. CDR1 LNHDA and CDR2 SQIVND come from the germline V gene (reference sequence). V was pared by 5 bases and J by 4 bases, with 15 bases between. This CDR3 is built from 15 residues. CDR3 coding DNA: TGTGCCAGTAGTTTGGGTCGCGGTCGGTACAATGAGCAGTTCTTC. As protein: CASSLGRGRYNEQFF.

The V gene is TRBV28, the J gene TRBJ2-7; 8 bases agree with TRBD2. CDR3 size: 16 residues. The V segment lost 6 bases and the J segment 2 bases; nucleotides outside the gene matches: 12. The V gene's germline CDR1 is MDHEN and CDR2 SYDVKM. CDR3 nucleotides: TGTGCCAGCAGCTTGAACGTTTTTAGCGGGACCTACGAGCAGTACTTC. As protein: CASSLNVFSGTYEQYF.

The chain combines TRBV7-3 with TRBJ2-7; TRBD2 is a possible D gene (6 bases). Trimming cost V 4 bases and J 1 base, with 14 bases left between them. This CDR3 comprises 15 residues. Germline CDR1 SGHTA, CDR2 FQGTGA. The CDR3 DNA follows: TGTGCCAGCAGCTCCTCCGGGACTGGATCCTACGAGCAGTACTTC. Translation: CASSSSGTGSYEQYF.

J is TRBJ2-3 and V is TRBV5-4; 7 positions match TRBD1. This CDR3 has 15 amino acids. Germline CDR1 and CDR2: SGHNT and YYREEE (reference sequence). With 1 base clipped from V and 2 bases from J, the junction kept 4 bases outside the gene matches. The CDR3 DNA is TGTGCCAGCAGCTTGCTTGACAGGGACACAGATACGCAGTATTTT. Its translation: CASSLLDRDTDTQYF.

J is TRBJ2-1 and V is TRBV25-1; D not resolved. Germline V gene lookup returns CDR1 MGHDK and CDR2 SYGVNS. The CDR3 totals 10 residues. Trimming pared 9 bases from V and 9 bases from J, leaving 9 bases between. The CDR3 region has the DNA TGTGCCAGGTCCCGAGGTGAGCAGTTCTTC. This codes for CARSRGEQFF.

The gene calls are TRBV27 and TRBJ2-1; D may be TRBD2 (5 bases). Looked up from germline, CDR1 is MNHEY and CDR2 is SMNVEV (reference sequence). The V end lost 8 bases, the J end lost 8 bases, and 22 bases lay between the germline ends. The length of the CDR3 is 15 residues. Here the CDR3 reads CASRLALPDGDEQFF. The CDR3 DNA reads as TGTGCCAGCCGGCTGGCACTCCCGGACGGGGATGAGCAGTTCTTC.

This clone was seen once. This rearrangement joins TRBV20-1 to TRBJ2-3; D is unclear. Looked up from germline, CDR1 is DFQATT and CDR2 is SNEGSKA (reference sequence). The CDR3 length is 11 residues. Between the trimmed V and J ends, which lost 6 bases and 5 bases, there was a span of 9 bases. As DNA, the CDR3 is TGCAGTGCCACATTCATAGATACGCAGTATTTT. Encoded protein: CSATFIDTQYF.

V and J are TRBV9 and TRBJ1-4; D is possibly TRBD1 (5 bases). The length of the CDR3 is 14 residues. The V gene's germline CDR1 is SGDLS and CDR2 YYNGEE. Trimming cost V 6 bases and J 7 bases, with 16 bases left between them. CDR3 coding DNA: TGTGCCAGCAACCGCGGAGGGGTGGGTGAAAAACTGTTTTTT. It encodes CASNRGGVGEKLFF.

Concerning this clone itself: At one of its ends the junction is not consistent with the germline gene, which may arise from a read error. The V call is TRBV4-1, the J call TRBJ2-7, with 10 positions matching TRBD2. Germline lookup yields CDR1 MGHRA and CDR2 YSYEKL. The CDR3 totals 15 residues. The CDR3 loop is CASSQDRSGRAESVF. DNA for the CDR3: TGCGCCAGCAGCCAAGATCGAAGCGGGAGGGCCGAAAGTGTCTTC.

The rearrangement links TRBV28 to TRBJ2-5; a possible D gene is TRBD2 (5 bases). This CDR3 region has 13 residues. Germline V gene lookup returns CDR1 MDHEN and CDR2 SYDVKM. V lost 5 bases and J 5 bases, leaving 12 bases between the germline ends. CDR3 sequence (DNA): TGTGCCAGCAGTGTCGGGGTGCCGGAGACCCAGTACTTC. Its protein is CASSVGVPETQYF.

The J gene is TRBJ2-3, the V gene TRBV9, with D tentatively TRBD2 (6 bases). The CDR3 spans 15 residues. V dropped 1 base and J dropped 3 bases, with 12 bases sitting between them. Per the germline V gene, CDR1 is SGDLS and CDR2 is YYNGEE. In DNA, the CDR3 is TGTGCCAGCAGCGTATTTAGCGGAAATACAGATACGCAGTATTTT. Translated: CASSVFSGNTDTQYF.

CDR3 in amino acids: CASSLDLAGLTGELFF. For the CDR3, the DNA is TGTGCCAGCAGCTTGGATTTAGCGGGATTGACCGGGGAGCTGTTTTTT. V is TRBV5-4 and J is TRBJ2-2, with 8 bases matching TRBD2. The CDR3 length is 16 residues. Trimming removed 0 bases from V and 5 bases from J; junction bases left unmatched: 6. In germline, CDR1 is SGHNT, CDR2 YYREEE (reference sequence).

The chain carries TRBV29-1 and TRBJ2-3, with 8 bases matching TRBD2. V was clipped by 8 bases and J by 5 bases; unmatched bases: 12. Germline-derived CDR1 and CDR2 are SQVTM and ANQGSEA. The CDR3 has 14 amino acids. The CDR3 spells CSFRVGGGKDTQYF. CDR3 bases: TGCAGCTTCCGGGTCGGGGGGGGTAAAGATACGCAGTATTTT.

The chain carries TRBV4-2 and TRBJ1-1, with 7 bases aligning to TRBD1. Germline values: CDR1 LGHNA, CDR2 YNFKEQ. CDR3 length equals 13 residues. J was trimmed by 2 bases and V by 6 bases; bases with no gene match: 3. CDR3 loop: CASRGQPNTEAFF. CDR3 DNA sequence: TGTGCCAGCAGGGGACAGCCTAACACTGAAGCTTTCTTT.

To note about this clone: Other DNA sequences in the sample encode the same CDR3. The gene calls are TRBV5-1 and TRBJ2-7, with TRBD1 matching 7 bases. The CDR3 is 14 residues long. V lost 3 bases, J lost 0 bases, and 3 bases stayed unmatched. From germline, CDR1 is SGHRS and CDR2 YFSETQ. DNA for the CDR3: TGCGCCAGCAGCTCGACAGGGAGCTCCTACGAGCAGTACTTC. As protein: CASSSTGSSYEQYF. The variable domain in full, completed from reference TRBV5-1 and TRBJ2-7, reads KAGVTQTPRYLIKTRGQQVTLSCSPISGHRSVSWYQQTPGQGLQFLFEYFSETQRNKGNFPGRFSGRQFSNSRSEMNVSTLELGDSALYLCASSSTGSSYEQYFGPGTRLTVT.

The genes are TRBV29-1 and TRBJ2-5; weak D call: TRBD2 (5 bases). V was pared by 6 bases and J by 5 bases, with 13 bases between. Looked up from germline, CDR1 is SQVTM and CDR2 is ANQGSEA. The CDR3 contains 12 residues. In DNA, the CDR3 is TGCAGCGTAGTGAGGGTCAAGGAGACCCAGTACTTC. Translated, it gives CSVVRVKETQYF.

The chain joins TRBV5-6 to TRBJ1-5, with D tentatively TRBD1 (5 bases). Per germline, CDR1 SGHDT and CDR2 YYEEEE. The CDR3 spans 13 residues. V was pared by 4 bases and J by 7 bases, with 12 bases between. CDR3 coding DNA: TGTGCCAGCAGCGTCCAGGGTGGGCAGCCCCAGCATTTT. This encodes CASSVQGGQPQHF.

The genes are TRBV19 and TRBJ2-1; D is perhaps TRBD1 (6 bases). The CDR3 runs to 16 residues. Germline V CDR1 and CDR2: LNHDA, SQIVND (reference sequence). V lost 3 bases, J lost 3 bases, and 15 bases lay in between. The CDR3 loop is CASSIEARQVYNEQFF. The CDR3 region has the DNA TGTGCCAGTAGTATCGAGGCGAGACAGGTCTACAATGAGCAGTTCTTC.

The J gene is TRBJ2-7, the V gene TRBV6-6; D is possibly TRBD1 (8 bases). CDR3 length: 16 amino acids. The germline CDR1 and CDR2 sequences are MNHNY and SVGAGI (reference sequence). The V gene lost 2 bases and the J gene lost 2 bases, with 16 bases spanning the gap. The CDR3 DNA follows: TGTGCCAGCAGTTACGGGGGGGGACAGGAGCCCTACGAGCAGTACTTC. This gives the protein CASSYGGGQEPYEQYF.